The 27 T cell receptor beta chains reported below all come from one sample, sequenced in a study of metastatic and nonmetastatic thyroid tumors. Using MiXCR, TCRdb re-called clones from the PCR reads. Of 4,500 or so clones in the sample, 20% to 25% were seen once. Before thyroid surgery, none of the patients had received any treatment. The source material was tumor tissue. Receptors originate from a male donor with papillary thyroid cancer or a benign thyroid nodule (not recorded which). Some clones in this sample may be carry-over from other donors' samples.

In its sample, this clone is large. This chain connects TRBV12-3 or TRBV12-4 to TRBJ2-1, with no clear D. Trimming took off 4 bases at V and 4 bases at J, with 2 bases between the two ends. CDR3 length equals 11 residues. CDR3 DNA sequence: TGTGCCAGCAGTTCATACAATGAGCAGTTCTTC. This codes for CASSSYNEQFF.

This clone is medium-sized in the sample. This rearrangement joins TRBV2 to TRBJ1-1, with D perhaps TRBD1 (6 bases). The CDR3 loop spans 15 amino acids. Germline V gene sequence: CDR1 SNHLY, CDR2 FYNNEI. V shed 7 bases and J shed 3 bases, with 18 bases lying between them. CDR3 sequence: CASNARLGADTEAFF. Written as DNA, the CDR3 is TGTGCCAGCAATGCGAGGTTGGGGGCGGACACTGAAGCTTTCTTT.

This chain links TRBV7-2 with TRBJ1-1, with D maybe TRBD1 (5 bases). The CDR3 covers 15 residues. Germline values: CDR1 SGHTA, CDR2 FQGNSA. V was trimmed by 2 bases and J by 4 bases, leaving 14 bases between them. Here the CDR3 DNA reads TGTGCCAGCAGCTTACAGGGAGTCTTGGTCACTGAAGCTTTCTTT. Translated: CASSLQGVLVTEAFF.

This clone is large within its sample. The CDR3 spells CASRDRTEEQYF. The CDR3 DNA sequence: TGTGCCAGCCGGGACAGAACGGAGGAGCAGTACTTC. The rearrangement joins TRBV10-3 to TRBJ2-7; TRBD1 aligns across 7 bases. This CDR3 region has 12 residues. V shed 10 bases, J shed 7 bases, and the junction held 10 bases outside the gene matches. Germline-derived CDR1 and CDR2 are ENHRY and SYGVKD.

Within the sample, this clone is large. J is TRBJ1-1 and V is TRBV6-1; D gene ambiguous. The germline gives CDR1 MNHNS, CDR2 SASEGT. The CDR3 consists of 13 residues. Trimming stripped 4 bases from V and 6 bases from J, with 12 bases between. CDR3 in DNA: TGTGCCAGCAGTGGGGTCCACACAGCTGAAGCTTTCTTT. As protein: CASSGVHTAEAFF.

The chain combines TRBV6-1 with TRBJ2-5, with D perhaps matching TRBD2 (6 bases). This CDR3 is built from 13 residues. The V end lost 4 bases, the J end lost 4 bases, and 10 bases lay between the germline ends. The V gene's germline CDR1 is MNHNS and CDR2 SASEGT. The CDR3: CASSVRGGETQYF. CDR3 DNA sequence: TGTGCCAGCAGTGTCCGGGGAGGAGAGACCCAGTACTTC.

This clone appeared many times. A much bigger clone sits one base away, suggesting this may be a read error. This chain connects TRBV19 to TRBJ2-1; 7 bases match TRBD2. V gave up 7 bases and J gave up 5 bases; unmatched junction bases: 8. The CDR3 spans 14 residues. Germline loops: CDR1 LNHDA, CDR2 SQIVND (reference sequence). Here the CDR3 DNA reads TGTGCCAGTACCCGGGGAGCGGGGAACAATGAGCAGTTCTTC. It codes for CASTRGAGNNEQFF.

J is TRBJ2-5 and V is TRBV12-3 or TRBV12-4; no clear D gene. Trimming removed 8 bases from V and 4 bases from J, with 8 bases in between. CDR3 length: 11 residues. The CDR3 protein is CASSRRETQYF. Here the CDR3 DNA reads TGTGCCAGCTCCCGGCGAGAGACCCAGTACTTC.

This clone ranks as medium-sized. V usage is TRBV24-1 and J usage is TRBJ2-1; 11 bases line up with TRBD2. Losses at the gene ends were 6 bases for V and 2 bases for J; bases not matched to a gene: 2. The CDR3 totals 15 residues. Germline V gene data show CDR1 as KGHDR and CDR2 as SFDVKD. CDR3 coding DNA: TGTGCCACCAGTCGTAGCGGGAGGGCCTACAATGAGCAGTTCTTC. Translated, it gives CATSRSGRAYNEQFF.

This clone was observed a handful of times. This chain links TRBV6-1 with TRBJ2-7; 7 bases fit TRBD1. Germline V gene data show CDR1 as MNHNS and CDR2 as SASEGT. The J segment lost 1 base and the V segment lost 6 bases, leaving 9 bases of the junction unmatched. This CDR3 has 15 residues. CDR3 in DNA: TGTGCCAGCAGCGACAGGGAAGGGATGTCCTACGAGCAGTACTTC. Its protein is CASSDREGMSYEQYF.

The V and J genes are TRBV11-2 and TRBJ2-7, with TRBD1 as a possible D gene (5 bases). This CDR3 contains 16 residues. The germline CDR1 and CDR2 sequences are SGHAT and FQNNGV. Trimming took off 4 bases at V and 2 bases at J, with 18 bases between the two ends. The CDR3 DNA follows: TGTGCCAGCAGCTCGCCGGGCGACAGTCAGGCCTACGAGCAGTACTTC. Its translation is CASSSPGDSQAYEQYF.

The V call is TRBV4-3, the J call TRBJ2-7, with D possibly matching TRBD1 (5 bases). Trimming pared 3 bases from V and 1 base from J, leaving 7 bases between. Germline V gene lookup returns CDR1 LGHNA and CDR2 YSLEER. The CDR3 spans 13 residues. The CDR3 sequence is CASSHRTSYEQYF. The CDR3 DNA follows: TGCGCCAGCAGCCACCGGACATCCTACGAGCAGTACTTC.

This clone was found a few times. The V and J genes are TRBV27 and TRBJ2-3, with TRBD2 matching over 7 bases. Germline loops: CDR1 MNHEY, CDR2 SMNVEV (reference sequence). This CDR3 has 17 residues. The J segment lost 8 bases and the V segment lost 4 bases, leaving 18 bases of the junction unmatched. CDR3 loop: CASSSGTIGPTTGTQYF. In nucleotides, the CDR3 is TGTGCCAGCAGTTCCGGGACTATCGGGCCGACGACTGGTACGCAGTATTTT.

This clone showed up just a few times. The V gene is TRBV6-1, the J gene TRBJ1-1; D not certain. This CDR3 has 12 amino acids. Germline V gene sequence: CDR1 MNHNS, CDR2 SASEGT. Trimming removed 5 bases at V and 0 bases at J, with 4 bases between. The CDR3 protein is CASSPLNTEAFF. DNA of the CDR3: TGTGCCAGCAGTCCTTTGAACACTGAAGCTTTCTTT.

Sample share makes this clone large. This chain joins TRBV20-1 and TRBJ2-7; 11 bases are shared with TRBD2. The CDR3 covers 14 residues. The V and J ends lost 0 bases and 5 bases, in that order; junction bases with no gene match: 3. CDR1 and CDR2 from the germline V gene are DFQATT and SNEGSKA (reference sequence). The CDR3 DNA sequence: TGCAGTGCTAGAGAACTAGCGGGAGTTGACGAGCAGTACTTC. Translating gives CSARELAGVDEQYF.

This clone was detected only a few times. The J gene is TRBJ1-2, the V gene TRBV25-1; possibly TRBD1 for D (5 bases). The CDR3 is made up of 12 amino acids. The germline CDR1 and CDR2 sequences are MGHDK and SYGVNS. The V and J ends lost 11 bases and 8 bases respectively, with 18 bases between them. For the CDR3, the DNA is TGTGCCGTGGGGAGGGGTTCGGGAGGCTACACCTTC. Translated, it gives CAVGRGSGGYTF.

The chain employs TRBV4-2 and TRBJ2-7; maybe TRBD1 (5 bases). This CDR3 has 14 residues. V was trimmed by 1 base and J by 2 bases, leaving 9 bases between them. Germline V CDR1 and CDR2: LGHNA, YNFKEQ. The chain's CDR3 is CASSQGGSAYEQYF. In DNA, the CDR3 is TGTGCCAGCAGCCAAGGGGGCAGCGCCTACGAGCAGTACTTC.

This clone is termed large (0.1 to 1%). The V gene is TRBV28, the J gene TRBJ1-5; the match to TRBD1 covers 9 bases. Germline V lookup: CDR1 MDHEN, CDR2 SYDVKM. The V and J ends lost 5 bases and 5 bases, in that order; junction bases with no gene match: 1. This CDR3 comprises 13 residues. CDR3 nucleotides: TGTGCCAGCAGTCGACAGGGGGATCAGCCCCAGCATTTT. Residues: CASSRQGDQPQHF. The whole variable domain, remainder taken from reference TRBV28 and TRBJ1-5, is DVKVTQSSRYLVKRTGEKVFLECVQDMDHENMFWYRQDPGLGLRLIYFSYDVKMKEKGDIPEGYSVSREKKERFSLILESASTNQTSMYLCASSRQGDQPQHFGDGTRLSIL.

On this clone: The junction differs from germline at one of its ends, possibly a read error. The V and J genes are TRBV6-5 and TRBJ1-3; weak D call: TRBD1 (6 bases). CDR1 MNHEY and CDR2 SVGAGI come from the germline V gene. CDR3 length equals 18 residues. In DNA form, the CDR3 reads TGTGTCAGCAGGCGGGACATGTGTTCCCTCTACTCCGGAAACACCATATATTTT. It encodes CVSRRDMCSLYSGNTIYF.

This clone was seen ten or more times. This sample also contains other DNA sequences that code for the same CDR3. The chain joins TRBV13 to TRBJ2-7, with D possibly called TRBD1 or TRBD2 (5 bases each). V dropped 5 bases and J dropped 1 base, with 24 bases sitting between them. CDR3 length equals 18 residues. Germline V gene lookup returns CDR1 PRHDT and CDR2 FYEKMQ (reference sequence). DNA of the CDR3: TGTGCCAGCAGCCTACATGAGGGGCTCGCTTCGCCGTCCTACGAGCAGTACTTC. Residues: CASSLHEGLASPSYEQYF.

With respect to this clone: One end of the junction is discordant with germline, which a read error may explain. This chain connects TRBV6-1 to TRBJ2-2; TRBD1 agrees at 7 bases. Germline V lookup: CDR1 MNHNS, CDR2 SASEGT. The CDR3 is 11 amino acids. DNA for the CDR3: TGTGTCAGCAGGGGGACCATGGAGCTGTTTTTT. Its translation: CVSRGTMELFF.

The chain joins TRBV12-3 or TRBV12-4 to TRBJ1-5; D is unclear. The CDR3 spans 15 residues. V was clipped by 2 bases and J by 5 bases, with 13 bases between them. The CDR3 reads CASSLSISSDQPQHF. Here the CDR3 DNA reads TGTGCCAGCAGTTTATCGATTTCCAGTGATCAGCCCCAGCATTTT.

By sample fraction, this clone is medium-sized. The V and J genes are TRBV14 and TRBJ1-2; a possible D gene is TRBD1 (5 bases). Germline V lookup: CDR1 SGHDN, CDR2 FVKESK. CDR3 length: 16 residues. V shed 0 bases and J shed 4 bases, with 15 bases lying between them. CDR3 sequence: CASSQDDWGSGYGYTF. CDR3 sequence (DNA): TGTGCCAGCAGCCAAGACGACTGGGGGTCTGGCTATGGCTACACCTTC.

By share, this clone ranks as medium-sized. CDR3 region: CASSPALITSGSLDEQFF. CDR3 nucleotides: TGTGCCAGCAGCCCAGCACTTATTACTAGCGGGAGCCTAGATGAGCAGTTCTTC. V gene TRBV7-3 combines with J gene TRBJ2-1, with 11 bases matching TRBD2. Losses at the gene ends were 5 bases for V and 8 bases for J; bases not matched to a gene: 17. This CDR3 has 18 amino acids. Germline V lookup: CDR1 SGHTA, CDR2 FQGTGA.

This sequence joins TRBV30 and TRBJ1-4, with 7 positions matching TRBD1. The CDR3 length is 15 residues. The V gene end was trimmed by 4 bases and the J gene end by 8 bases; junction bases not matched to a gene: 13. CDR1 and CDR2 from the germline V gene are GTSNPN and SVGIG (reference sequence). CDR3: CAWTIGGGGREKLFF. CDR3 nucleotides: TGTGCCTGGACCATCGGGGGAGGGGGCCGGGAAAAACTGTTTTTT. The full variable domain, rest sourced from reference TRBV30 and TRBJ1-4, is SQTIHQWPATLVQPVGSPLSLECTVEGTSNPNLYWYRQAAGRGLQLLFYSVGIGQISSEVPQNLSASRPQDRQFILSSKKLLLSDSGFYLCAWTIGGGGREKLFFGSGTQLSVL.

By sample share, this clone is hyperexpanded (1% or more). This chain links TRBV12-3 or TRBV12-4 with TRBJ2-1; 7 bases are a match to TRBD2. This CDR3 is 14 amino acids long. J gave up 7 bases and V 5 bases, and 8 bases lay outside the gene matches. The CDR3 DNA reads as TGTGCCAGCAGTACGACTAGCACCGGGAATGAGCAGTTCTTC. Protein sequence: CASSTTSTGNEQFF.

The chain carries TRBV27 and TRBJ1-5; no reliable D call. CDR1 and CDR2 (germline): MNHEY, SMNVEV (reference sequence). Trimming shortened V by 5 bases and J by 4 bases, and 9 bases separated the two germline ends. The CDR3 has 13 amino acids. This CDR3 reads CASSMGENQPQHF. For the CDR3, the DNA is TGTGCCAGCAGTATGGGAGAGAATCAGCCCCAGCATTTT.